The 19 T cell receptor beta chains given below trace back to one sample, sequenced in a study of Ad26.COV2.S vaccination and SARS-CoV-2 variants. The table came from immunoSEQ multiplex PCR; TCRdb's copy has only in-frame clones and leaves some out. The profile shows 350,000 to 500,000 clones, 90% of them singletons. Treatment specified: some 20 received Ad26.COV2.S at low or high dose, single or two shots; 5 received placebo; per-sample allocation not given. Specimen acquisition occurred on day 63 following the initial vaccine or placebo injection. The specimen comprised peripheral blood, sampled in a trial of Ad26.COV2.S vaccine versus placebo. Receptor source: a person aged 18 to 65 who received the Ad26.COV2.S COVID-19 vaccine or a placebo.

The chain links TRBV6-5 to TRBJ2-7; TRBD1 might be the D (6 bases). The V end lost 0 bases, the J end lost 2 bases, and 11 bases lay between the germline ends. CDR1 and CDR2 from the germline V gene are MNHEY and SVGAGI. CDR3 length: 15 amino acids. The CDR3, as DNA: TGTGCCAGCAGTTACTCGTCGGCAGGGGCCTACGAGCAGTACTTC. It specifies CASSYSSAGAYEQYF.

V usage is TRBV11-3 and J usage is TRBJ2-2, with 7 bases matching TRBD2. CDR3 length equals 17 residues. Germline V gene data show CDR1 as SGHNT and CDR2 as YENEEA. Trimming took 3 bases from V and 6 from J; bases not matched to a gene: 13. The CDR3 sequence: CASSFPLGLKGPGELFF. The CDR3 region has the DNA TGTGCCAGCAGCTTCCCATTGGGACTAAAGGGCCCCGGGGAGCTGTTTTTT.

The chain links TRBV28 to TRBJ1-1; the D gene is possibly TRBD1 (5 bases). Germline values: CDR1 MDHEN, CDR2 SYDVKM. V was shortened by 3 bases and J by 10 bases, with 18 bases between the two germline ends. This CDR3 contains 14 residues. DNA for the CDR3: TGTGCCAGCAGTTTGTCAGGGCGATCGAGCGGAGCTTTCTTT. This translates into CASSLSGRSSGAFF.

This chain connects TRBV28 to TRBJ2-5; the match to TRBD2 covers 10 bases. J gave up 2 bases and V 6 bases, and 9 bases lay outside the gene matches. This CDR3 comprises 16 residues. Germline V lookup: CDR1 MDHEN, CDR2 SYDVKM. CDR3 residues: CASRILAGAGQETQYF. The DNA for the CDR3 is TGTGCCAGCAGGATTCTAGCGGGAGCGGGGCAAGAGACCCAGTACTTC.

The J gene is TRBJ2-2, the V gene TRBV11-3; D gene unclear. The CDR3 has 13 residues. The V end lost 5 bases, the J end lost 0 bases, and 4 bases lay between the germline ends. Germline CDR1 is SGHNT and CDR2 is YENEEA. CDR3 in DNA: TGTGCCAGCAGCGTCACGAACACCGGGGAGCTGTTTTTT. Its protein is CASSVTNTGELFF. Complete variable domain (other parts from reference TRBV11-3 and TRBJ2-2): EAGVVQSPRYKIIEKKQPVAFWCNPISGHNTLYWYLQNLGQGPELLIRYENEEAVDDSQLPKDRFSAERLKGVDSTLKIQPAELGDSAVYLCASSVTNTGELFFGEGSRLTVL.

The chain uses TRBV7-9 and TRBJ2-6, with D tentatively TRBD2 (5 bases). The CDR3 is 15 residues long. Trimming shortened V by 1 base and J by 2 bases, and 6 bases separated the two germline ends. The germline gives CDR1 SEHNR, CDR2 FQNEAQ (reference sequence). This CDR3 is CASSLVGTGANVLTF. The CDR3 DNA follows: TGTGCCAGCAGCTTAGTCGGGACTGGGGCCAACGTCCTGACTTTC.

This chain joins TRBV10-3 and TRBJ2-1; TRBD2 matches 10 bases. V gave up 2 bases and J gave up 7 bases; unmatched junction bases: 5. The CDR3 spans 15 residues. Germline-derived CDR1 and CDR2 are ENHRY and SYGVKD. CDR3 sequence: CAISEIAGGPNEQFF. The DNA of the CDR3 is TGTGCCATCAGTGAGATAGCGGGAGGCCCGAATGAGCAGTTCTTC.

The chain couples TRBV29-1 to TRBJ2-5; a possible D gene is TRBD1 (5 bases). The length of the CDR3 is 13 residues. V lost 4 bases to trimming and J lost 1 base, with 10 bases between them. The V gene's germline CDR1 is SQVTM and CDR2 ANQGSEA. The CDR3 region has the DNA TGCAGCGTTGTTTTGACAGTCCAAGAGACCCAGTACTTC. It encodes CSVVLTVQETQYF. Variable domain in full (rest from reference TRBV29-1 and TRBJ2-5): SAVISQKPSRDICQRGTSLTIQCQVDSQVTMMFWYRQQPGQSLTLIATANQGSEATYESGFVIDKFPISRPNLTFSTLTVSNMSPEDSSIYLCSVVLTVQETQYFGPGTRLLVL.

The genes are TRBV4-1 and TRBJ1-5, with D perhaps matching TRBD1 (5 bases). This CDR3 is built from 17 residues. Trimming left V 1 base short and J 2 bases short, with 15 bases between. Germline CDR1 is MGHRA and CDR2 is YSYEKL. CDR3: CASSQVVFTGGNQPQHF. For the CDR3, the DNA is TGCGCCAGCAGCCAAGTTGTGTTTACAGGCGGCAATCAGCCCCAGCATTTT.

The chain joins TRBV10-3 to TRBJ2-1, with 8 bases lining up with TRBD1. The CDR3 has 19 amino acids. Germline-derived CDR1 and CDR2 are ENHRY and SYGVKD. With V trimmed by 0 bases and J by 2 bases, 12 bases remained unmatched. The CDR3 bases are TGTGCCATCAGTGAGTCGTGGACAGGGACGGGAGCCCCCTACAATGAGCAGTTCTTC. It yields the protein CAISESWTGTGAPYNEQFF.

This chain links TRBV6-5 with TRBJ2-5; D may be TRBD2 (5 bases). CDR1 MNHEY and CDR2 SVGAGI come from the germline V gene. The CDR3 length is 16 residues. V lost 0 bases to trimming and J lost 5 bases, with 16 bases between them. The CDR3 region has the DNA TGTGCCAGCAGTTACTCTGCTGAGGGTAGTAAGGAGACCCAGTACTTC. Protein sequence: CASSYSAEGSKETQYF.

This clone was counted once. V is TRBV19 and J is TRBJ1-1; TRBD1 matches at 10 bases. Germline assignment: CDR1 LNHDA and CDR2 SQIVND (reference sequence). Germline trimming cut 5 bases from V and 5 bases from J; bases unmatched to any gene: 5. CDR3 length: 14 amino acids. Here the CDR3 reads CASSRTGGQTEAFF. In DNA, the CDR3 is TGTGCCAGTAGTCGGACAGGGGGGCAGACTGAAGCTTTCTTT.

The chain uses TRBV27 and TRBJ2-7, with D possibly matching TRBD2 (5 bases). The length of the CDR3 is 14 residues. Germline CDR1 reads MNHEY; CDR2 reads SMNVEV (reference sequence). The V gene lost 2 bases and the J gene lost 1 base, with 9 bases spanning the gap. The CDR3 bases are TGTGCCAGCAGTTTAGTAGGGAGATCCTACGAGCAGTACTTC. Protein sequence: CASSLVGRSYEQYF.

This chain uses TRBV19 with TRBJ1-5, with D unresolved. The CDR3 is made up of 15 amino acids. Trimming left V 9 bases short and J 3 bases short, with 18 bases between. From germline, CDR1 is LNHDA and CDR2 SQIVND (reference sequence). CDR3 amino acids: CASGRGTGFNQPQHF. The CDR3 DNA sequence: TGTGCCAGCGGGCGAGGAACGGGTTTCAATCAGCCCCAGCATTTT.

The chain joins TRBV20-1 to TRBJ2-3; D is possibly TRBD2 (6 bases). Trimming shortened V by 3 bases and J by 1 base, and 14 bases separated the two germline ends. The CDR3 spans 15 residues. Germline V gene sequence: CDR1 DFQATT, CDR2 SNEGSKA (reference sequence). Here the CDR3 reads CSASRPSVRTDTQYF. The CDR3, as DNA: TGCAGTGCTAGTAGGCCTAGCGTTCGCACAGATACGCAGTATTTT.

V usage is TRBV28 and J usage is TRBJ1-1; D is uncertain. Trimming took 6 bases from V and 4 from J, leaving 15 bases between them. The CDR3 consists of 14 residues. The V gene's germline CDR1 is MDHEN and CDR2 SYDVKM. The CDR3 loop reads CASSLTRLPTEAFF. As DNA, the CDR3 is TGTGCCAGCAGCCTTACCCGGCTTCCCACTGAAGCTTTCTTT.

The chain employs TRBV24-1 and TRBJ1-2; D gene ambiguous. This CDR3 region has 14 residues. V lost 5 bases, J lost 1 base, and 10 bases lay in between. CDR1 and CDR2 from the germline V gene are KGHDR and SFDVKD. Here the CDR3 DNA reads TGTGCCACCAGTGGGGCAAATTTTAACTATGGCTACACCTTC. It encodes CATSGANFNYGYTF.

This rearrangement joins TRBV5-4 to TRBJ2-1, with TRBD1 identical over 9 bases. The CDR3 length is 14 residues. Germline V gene data show CDR1 as SGHNT and CDR2 as YYREEE (reference sequence). Unmatched junction bases numbered 5, after V lost 3 bases and J lost 7 bases. CDR3 protein: CASSSKDRGNEQFF. The CDR3, as DNA: TGTGCCAGCAGCTCCAAGGACAGGGGAAATGAGCAGTTCTTC.

The genes are TRBV11-2 and TRBJ2-3, with no clear D. This CDR3 spans 13 amino acids. V lost 5 bases and J lost 2, with 8 bases in between. Per the germline V gene, CDR1 is SGHAT and CDR2 is FQNNGV. CDR3 nucleotide sequence: TGTGCCAGCAGCGCAGCGTACACAGATACGCAGTATTTT. This sequence encodes CASSAAYTDTQYF.